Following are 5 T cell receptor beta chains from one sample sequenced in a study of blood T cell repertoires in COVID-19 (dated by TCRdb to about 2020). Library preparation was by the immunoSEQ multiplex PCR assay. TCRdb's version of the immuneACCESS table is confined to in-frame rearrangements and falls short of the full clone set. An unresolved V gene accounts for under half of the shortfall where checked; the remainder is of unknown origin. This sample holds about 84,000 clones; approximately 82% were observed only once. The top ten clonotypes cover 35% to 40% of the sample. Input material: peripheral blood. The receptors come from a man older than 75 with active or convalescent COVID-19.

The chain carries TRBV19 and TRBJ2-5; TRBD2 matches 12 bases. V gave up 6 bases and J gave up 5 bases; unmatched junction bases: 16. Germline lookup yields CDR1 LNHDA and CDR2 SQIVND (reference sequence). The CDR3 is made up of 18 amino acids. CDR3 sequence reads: CASSQPRFLAGGPETQYF. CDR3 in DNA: TGTGCCAGTAGCCAACCGCGTTTTCTAGCGGGGGGGCCGGAGACCCAGTACTTC.

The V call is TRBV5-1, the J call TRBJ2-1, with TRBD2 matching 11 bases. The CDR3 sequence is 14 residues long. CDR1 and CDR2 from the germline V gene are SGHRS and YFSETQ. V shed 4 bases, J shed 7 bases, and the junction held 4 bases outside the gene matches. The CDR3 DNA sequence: TGCGCCAGCAGCACTACTAGCGGGAGTAATGAGCAGTTCTTC. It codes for CASSTTSGSNEQFF.

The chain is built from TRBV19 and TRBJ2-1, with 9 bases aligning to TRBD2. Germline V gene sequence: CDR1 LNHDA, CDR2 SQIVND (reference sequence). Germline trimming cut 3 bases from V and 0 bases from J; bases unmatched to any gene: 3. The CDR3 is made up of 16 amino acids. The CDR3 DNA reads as TGTGCCAGTAGTATCCGCGGGGGGGCCTCCTACAATGAGCAGTTCTTC. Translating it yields CASSIRGGASYNEQFF.

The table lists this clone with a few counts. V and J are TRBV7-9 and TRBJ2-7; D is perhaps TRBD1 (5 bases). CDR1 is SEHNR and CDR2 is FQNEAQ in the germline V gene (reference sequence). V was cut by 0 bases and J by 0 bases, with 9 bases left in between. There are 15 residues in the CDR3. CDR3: CASSLATQGSYEQYF. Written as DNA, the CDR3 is TGTGCCAGCAGCTTAGCGACCCAGGGCTCCTACGAGCAGTACTTC.

The CDR3 DNA reads as TGTGCCAGCAGCTTTGGGGCCTGGGAGACCCAGTACTTC. Translated: CASSFGAWETQYF. The chain couples TRBV7-9 to TRBJ2-5; D is perhaps TRBD1 (5 bases). V shed 3 bases and J shed 5 bases, with 10 bases lying between them. Germline values: CDR1 SEHNR, CDR2 FQNEAQ (reference sequence). This CDR3 is 13 amino acids long.